The T cell receptor beta chain under discussion was sequenced for a study of blood T cell repertoires in COVID-19. Study-wide context: Donors in the United States, Italy and Spain gave samples during acute or convalescent COVID-19. Sample material is recorded as cDNA or gDNA derived from T cells, B-cell-depleted T cells, or PBMCs.

Under the authors' procedure: Amplification of reference gene primers provided the estimated nucleated cell counts. Libraries were prepared by immunoSEQ multiplex PCR; TCRdb keeps only in-frame clonotypes and omits some of them. V and J calls and clone size are those listed in that table; D and trimming were worked out from the DNA. The top ten hold roughly 1.4% of the sample, which has about 250,000 clones, 84% seen once. V gave up 5 bases and J gave up 5 bases; unmatched junction bases: 12. The CDR3 loop spans 17 amino acids. Germline lookup yields CDR1 SGHTA and CDR2 FQGNSA. The sample was peripheral blood. The clonotype was recovered from a woman in her 40s who had recovered from COVID-19. The chain is built from TRBV7-2 and TRBJ2-3; 11 bases align to TRBD2. CDR3 protein: CASSPLAGGPREDTQYF. The CDR3 bases are TGTGCCAGCAGCCCTTTAGCGGGGGGGCCGAGGGAAGATACGCAGTATTTT.